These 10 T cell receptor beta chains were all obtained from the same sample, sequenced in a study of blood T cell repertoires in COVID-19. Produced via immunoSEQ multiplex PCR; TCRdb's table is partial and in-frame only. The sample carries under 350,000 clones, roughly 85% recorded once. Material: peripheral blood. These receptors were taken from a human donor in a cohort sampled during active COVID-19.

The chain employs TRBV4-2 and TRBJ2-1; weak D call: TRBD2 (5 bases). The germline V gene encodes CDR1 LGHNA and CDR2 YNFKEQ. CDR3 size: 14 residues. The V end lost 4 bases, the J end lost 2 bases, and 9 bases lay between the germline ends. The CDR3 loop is CASSLFGAYNEQFF. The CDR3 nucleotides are TGTGCCAGCAGCCTCTTCGGGGCCTACAATGAGCAGTTCTTC.

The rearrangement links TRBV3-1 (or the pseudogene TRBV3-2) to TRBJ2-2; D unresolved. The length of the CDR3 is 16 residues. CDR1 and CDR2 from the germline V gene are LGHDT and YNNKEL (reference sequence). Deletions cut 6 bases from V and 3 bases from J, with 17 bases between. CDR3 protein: CASRRNPGLDTGELFF. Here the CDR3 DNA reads TGTGCCAGCAGGCGAAATCCGGGTTTGGACACCGGGGAGCTGTTTTTT.

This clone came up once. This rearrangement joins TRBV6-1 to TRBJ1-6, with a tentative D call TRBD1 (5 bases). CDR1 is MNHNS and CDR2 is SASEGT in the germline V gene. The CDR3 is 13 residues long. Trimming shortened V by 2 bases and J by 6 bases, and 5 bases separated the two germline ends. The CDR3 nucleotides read TGTGCCAGCAGTGAACAGGGTAATTCACCCCTCCACTTT. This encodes CASSEQGNSPLHF.

CDR3 amino acids: CASSPGHSNQPQHF. CDR3 bases: TGTGCCAGCAGTCCAGGGCATAGCAATCAGCCCCAGCATTTT. The chain couples TRBV6-5 to TRBJ1-5, with a possible D match to TRBD1 (5 bases). Trimming stripped 5 bases from V and 0 bases from J, with 8 bases between. CDR1 is MNHEY and CDR2 is SVGAGI in the germline V gene. The CDR3 contains 14 residues.

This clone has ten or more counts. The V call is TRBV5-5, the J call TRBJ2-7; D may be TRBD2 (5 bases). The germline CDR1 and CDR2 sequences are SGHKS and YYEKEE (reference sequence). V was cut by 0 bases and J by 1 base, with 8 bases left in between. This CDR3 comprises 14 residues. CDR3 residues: CASSLAWTSYEQYF. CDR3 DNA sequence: TGTGCCAGCAGCTTGGCTTGGACTTCCTACGAGCAGTACTTC.

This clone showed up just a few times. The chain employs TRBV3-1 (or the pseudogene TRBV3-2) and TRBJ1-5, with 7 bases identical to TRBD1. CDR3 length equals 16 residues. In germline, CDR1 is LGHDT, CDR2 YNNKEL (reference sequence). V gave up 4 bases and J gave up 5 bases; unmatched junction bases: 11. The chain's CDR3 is CASSPRQGSGYQPQHF. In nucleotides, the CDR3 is TGTGCCAGCAGCCCCCGACAGGGCAGCGGATATCAGCCCCAGCATTTT.

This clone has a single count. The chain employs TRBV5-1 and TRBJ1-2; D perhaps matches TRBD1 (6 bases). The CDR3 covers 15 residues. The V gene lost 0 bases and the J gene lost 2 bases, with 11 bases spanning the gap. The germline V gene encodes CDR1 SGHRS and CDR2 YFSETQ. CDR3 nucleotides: TGCGCCAGCAGCTTGGCCGCAGGGACAAACTATGGCTACACCTTC. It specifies CASSLAAGTNYGYTF.

The CDR3 region has the DNA TGCGCCAGCAGGGGGGTAGCGGGGTACAATGAGCAGTTCTTC. This gives the protein CASRGVAGYNEQFF. V usage is TRBV5-1 and J usage is TRBJ2-1; 8 bases line up with TRBD2. Germline assignment: CDR1 SGHRS and CDR2 YFSETQ. The V and J ends lost 5 bases and 4 bases, in that order; junction bases with no gene match: 5. CDR3 length: 14 residues. Full variable domain (outside the CDR3, taken from reference TRBV5-1 and TRBJ2-1): KAGVTQTPRYLIKTRGQQVTLSCSPISGHRSVSWYQQTPGQGLQFLFEYFSETQRNKGNFPGRFSGRQFSNSRSEMNVSTLELGDSALYLCASRGVAGYNEQFFGPGTRLTVL.

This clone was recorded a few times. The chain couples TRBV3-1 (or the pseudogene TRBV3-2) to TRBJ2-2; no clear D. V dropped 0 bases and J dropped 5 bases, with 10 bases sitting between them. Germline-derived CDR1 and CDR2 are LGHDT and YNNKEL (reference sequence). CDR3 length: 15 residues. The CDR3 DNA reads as TGTGCCAGCAGCCAAGATGTACTGCTAACCGGGGAGCTGTTTTTT. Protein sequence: CASSQDVLLTGELFF.

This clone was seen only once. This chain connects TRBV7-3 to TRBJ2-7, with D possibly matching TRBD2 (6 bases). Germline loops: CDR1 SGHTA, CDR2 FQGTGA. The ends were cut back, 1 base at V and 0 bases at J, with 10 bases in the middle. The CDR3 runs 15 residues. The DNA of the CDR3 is TGTGCCAGCAGCTTAAGGGACGGGAGCTCCTACGAGCAGTACTTC. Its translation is CASSLRDGSSYEQYF.